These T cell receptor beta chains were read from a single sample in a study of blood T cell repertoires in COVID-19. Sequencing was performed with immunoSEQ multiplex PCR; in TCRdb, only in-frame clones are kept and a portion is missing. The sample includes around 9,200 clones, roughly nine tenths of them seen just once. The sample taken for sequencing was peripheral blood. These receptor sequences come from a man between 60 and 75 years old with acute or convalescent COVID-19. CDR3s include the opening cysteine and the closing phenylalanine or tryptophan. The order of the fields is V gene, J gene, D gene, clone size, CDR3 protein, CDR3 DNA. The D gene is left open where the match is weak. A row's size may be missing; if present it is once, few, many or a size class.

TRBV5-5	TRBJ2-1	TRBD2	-	CASSARLAGGANEQFF	TGTGCCAGCAGCGCCCGACTAGCGGGAGGAGCTAATGAGCAGTTCTTC
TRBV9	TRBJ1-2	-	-	CASHTPGDGYTF	TGTGCCAGCCATACCCCAGGGGATGGCTACACCTTC
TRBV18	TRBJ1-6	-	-	CASSPHQGLKSPLHF	TGTGCCAGCTCACCACATCAGGGTCTGAAGTCACCCCTCCACTTT
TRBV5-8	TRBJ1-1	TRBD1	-	CASSPRSGGNTEAFF	TGTGCCAGCAGCCCCCGATCAGGGGGGAACACTGAAGCTTTCTTT
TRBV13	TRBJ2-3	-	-	CASSPPSGDTQYF	TGTGCCAGCAGCCCTCCGAGCGGGGATACGCAGTATTTT
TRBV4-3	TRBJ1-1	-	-	CASSQEYNSYTEAFF	TGCGCCAGCAGCCAAGAGTATAACAGCTACACTGAAGCTTTCTTT
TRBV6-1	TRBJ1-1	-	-	CASSEIGHPRTEAFF	TGTGCCAGCAGTGAGATAGGACACCCGAGGACTGAAGCTTTCTTT
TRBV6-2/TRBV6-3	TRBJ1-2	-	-	CASSYSTRQGYGYTF	TGTGCCAGCAGTTACTCGACGAGGCAGGGCTATGGCTACACCTTC
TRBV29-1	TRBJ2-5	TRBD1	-	CSVGQGAGKTQYF	TGCAGCGTCGGGCAGGGGGCAGGGAAGACCCAGTACTTC
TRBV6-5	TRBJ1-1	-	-	CASSRANTEAFF	TGTGCCAGCAGCAGGGCAAACACTGAAGCTTTCTTT
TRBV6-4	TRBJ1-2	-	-	CASRNLGAGGYTF	TGTGCCAGCAGGAACCTGGGGGCGGGTGGCTACACCTTC
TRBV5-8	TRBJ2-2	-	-	CASSRRQTGELFF	TGTGCCAGCAGCCGCAGGCAGACCGGGGAGCTGTTTTTT
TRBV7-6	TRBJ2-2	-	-	CASSLPLDRPNTGELFF	TGTGCCAGCAGCTTACCGCTGGACAGACCGAACACCGGGGAGCTGTTTTTT
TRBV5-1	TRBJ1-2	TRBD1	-	CASSLFGDRGRGYTF	TGCGCCAGCAGCTTGTTCGGGGACAGGGGACGCGGCTACACCTTC
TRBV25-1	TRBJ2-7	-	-	CASSGGLRGEQYF	TGTGCCAGCAGTGGTGGGTTGCGGGGCGAGCAGTACTTC
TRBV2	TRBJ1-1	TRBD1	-	CASSESLQGTYTEAFF	TGTGCCAGCAGTGAATCATTACAGGGGACTTACACTGAAGCTTTCTTT
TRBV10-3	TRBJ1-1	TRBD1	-	CAISEPGQANTEAFF	TGTGCCATCAGTGAACCGGGACAGGCTAACACTGAAGCTTTCTTT
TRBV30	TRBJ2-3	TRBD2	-	CAWSPTSGRTDTQYF	TGTGCCTGGAGTCCAACTAGCGGCCGCACAGATACGCAGTATTTT
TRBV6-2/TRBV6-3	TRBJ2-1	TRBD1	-	CASSTPTGVGEQFF	TGTGCCAGCAGTACTCCCACAGGGGTAGGGGAGCAGTTCTTC
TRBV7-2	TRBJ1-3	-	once	CASSLGIFSGNTIYF	TGTGCCAGCAGCTTAGGTATCTTCTCTGGAAACACCATATATTTT
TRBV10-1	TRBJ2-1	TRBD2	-	CASSELYGREGSYNEQFF	TGCGCCAGCAGTGAGCTATATGGGCGGGAGGGTTCCTACAATGAGCAGTTCTTC
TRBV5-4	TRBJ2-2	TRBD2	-	CASSPGLAGFTGELFF	TGTGCCAGCAGCCCGGGACTAGCAGGGTTCACCGGGGAGCTGTTTTTT
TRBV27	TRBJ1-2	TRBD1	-	CASSLLAGTGVGGYTF	TGTGCCAGCAGTTTGTTGGCCGGGACAGGAGTCGGGGGCTACACCTTC
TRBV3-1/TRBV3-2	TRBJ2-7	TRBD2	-	CASSQGGTSVSFYEQYF	TGTGCCAGCAGCCAAGGGGGGACTAGCGTTTCTTTCTACGAGCAGTACTTC